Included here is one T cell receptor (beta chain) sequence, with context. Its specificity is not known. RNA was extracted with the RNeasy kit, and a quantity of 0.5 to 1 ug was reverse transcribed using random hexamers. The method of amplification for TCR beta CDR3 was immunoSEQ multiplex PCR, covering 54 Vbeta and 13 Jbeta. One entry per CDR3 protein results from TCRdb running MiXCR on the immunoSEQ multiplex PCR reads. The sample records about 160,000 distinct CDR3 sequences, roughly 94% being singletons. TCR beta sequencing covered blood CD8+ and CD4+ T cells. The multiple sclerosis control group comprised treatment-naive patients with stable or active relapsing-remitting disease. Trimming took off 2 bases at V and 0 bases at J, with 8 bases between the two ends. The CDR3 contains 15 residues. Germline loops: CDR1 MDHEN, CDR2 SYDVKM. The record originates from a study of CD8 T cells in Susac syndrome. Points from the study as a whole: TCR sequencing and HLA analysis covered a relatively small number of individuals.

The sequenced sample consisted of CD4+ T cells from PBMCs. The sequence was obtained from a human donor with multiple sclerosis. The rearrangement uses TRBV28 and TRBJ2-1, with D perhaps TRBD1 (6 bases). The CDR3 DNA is TGTGCCAGCAGTTTAACAGGGCGCTCCTACAATGAGCAGTTCTTC. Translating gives CASSLTGRSYNEQFF.